One sample yielded the 7 T cell receptor beta chains listed below, sequenced in a study of blood T cell repertoires in COVID-19. Method: immunoSEQ multiplex PCR; TCRdb's copy keeps in-frame clones and lacks some. Here the sample spans around 78,000 clones, about 89% being singletons. The sample consisted of PBMCs or T cells enriched from blood (not recorded which). The receptor set was obtained from a woman in her forties or fifties with acute COVID-19.

This clone was seen just once. The V and J genes are TRBV6-5 and TRBJ2-1, with D maybe TRBD1 (6 bases). CDR3 length: 15 amino acids. The germline V gene has CDR1 MNHEY and CDR2 SVGAGI. Trimming stripped 8 bases from V and 5 bases from J, with 19 bases between. The CDR3 coding sequence is TGTGCCAGCGCCCTCGAGGGGGATTCCCACAATGAGCAGTTCTTC. As protein: CASALEGDSHNEQFF.

The V and J genes are TRBV6-2 or TRBV6-3 and TRBJ1-2; 7 nucleotides line up with TRBD1. Germline CDR1 reads MNHEY; CDR2 reads SVGEGT. The length of the CDR3 is 13 residues. Unmatched junction bases numbered 5, after V lost 2 bases and J lost 8 bases. The CDR3 DNA sequence: TGTGCCAGCAGTTACGACAGGGTGAAGGGCTACACCTTC. This gives the protein CASSYDRVKGYTF.

This chain joins TRBV27 and TRBJ2-7; 10 nucleotides align to TRBD2. Germline CDR1 reads MNHEY; CDR2 reads SMNVEV (reference sequence). The CDR3 has 19 residues. J gave up 7 bases and V 0 bases, and 18 bases lay outside the gene matches. The DNA for the CDR3 is TGTGCCAGCAGTTTATCGGCCCAATCAGCGGGAGGGCCTTTCAGGGAGCAGTACTTC. Its protein product is CASSLSAQSAGGPFREQYF.

Turning to this clone: Sequence at one end of the junction differs from germline and may be a read error. This chain connects TRBV12-3 or TRBV12-4 to TRBJ1-2; 7 bases match TRBD1. The CDR3 loop spans 12 amino acids. CDR3 in DNA: TGTGCCAGCAGGTCACCTTGGGGACAGCAAGACTTC. It yields the protein CASRSPWGQQDF.

This clone was observed a single time. The rearrangement joins TRBV7-2 to TRBJ1-1; tentative D call: TRBD1 (5 bases). Germline CDR1 and CDR2: SGHTA and FQGNSA. CDR3 size: 17 residues. V dropped 4 bases and J dropped 2 bases, with 20 bases sitting between them. The CDR3: CASSSSYGGIGNTEAFF. In nucleotides, the CDR3 is TGTGCCAGCAGCTCCTCATACGGGGGAATTGGAAACACTGAAGCTTTCTTT.

The chain combines TRBV19 with TRBJ1-4, with a possible D match to TRBD1 (5 bases). The germline gives CDR1 LNHDA, CDR2 SQIVND (reference sequence). The CDR3 spans 14 residues. Trimming took 5 bases from V and 8 from J, leaving 15 bases between them. CDR3 bases: TGTGCCAGTAGTCTTAGCCGGAGGGACGAAAAACTGTTTTTT. Translation: CASSLSRRDEKLFF.

This clone was detected only once. This chain joins TRBV3-1 (or the pseudogene TRBV3-2) and TRBJ2-1; 8 positions match TRBD2. The V and J ends lost 5 bases and 8 bases, in that order; junction bases with no gene match: 11. CDR3 size: 15 residues. Germline CDR1 reads LGHDT; CDR2 reads YNNKEL (reference sequence). The DNA of the CDR3 is TGTGCCAGCAGCTCCCGACTAGCGACCGACCATGAGCAGTTCTTC. Its protein product is CASSSRLATDHEQFF.